This passage covers 24 T cell receptor beta chains from one sample sequenced in a study of blood T cell repertoires in COVID-19. Here immunoSEQ multiplex PCR was the method, and the copy in TCRdb shows in-frame clones only, minus some. The sample has 200,000 to 300,000 clones; around 86% are singletons. Sequencing input: peripheral blood. Source of these receptors: a man aged 35 to 55 who had recovered from COVID-19.

The sample holds a few counts of this clone. The chain joins TRBV4-3 to TRBJ1-1, with D unresolved. V lost 0 bases and J lost 1, with 9 bases in between. The germline V gene encodes CDR1 LGHNA and CDR2 YSLEER. This CDR3 region has 15 residues. The DNA of the CDR3 is TGCGCCAGCAGCCAAGATGGCCCAGGGAACACTGAAGCTTTCTTT. Its translation: CASSQDGPGNTEAFF.

The sample holds one count of this clone. The chain employs TRBV12-3 or TRBV12-4 and TRBJ2-7, with a possible D match to TRBD1 (5 bases). The germline V and J ends were trimmed by 8 bases and 0 bases, with 8 bases remaining between them. The CDR3 sequence is 12 residues long. CDR3 sequence (DNA): TGTGCCAGCGGGGCCCCCTCCTACGAGCAGTACTTC. Protein sequence: CASGAPSYEQYF.

This clone was counted a few times. V usage is TRBV2 and J usage is TRBJ2-1; 14 nucleotides match TRBD2. This CDR3 is built from 18 residues. Germline CDR1 SNHLY, CDR2 FYNNEI. V lost 7 bases and J lost 6; bases outside the gene matches: 14. The CDR3 DNA follows: TGTGCCAGCAACCCGAAACAAGGGACTAGCGGGAGAACCAATGAGCAGTTCTTC. This sequence encodes CASNPKQGTSGRTNEQFF.

This clone was detected only once. The chain's CDR3 is CASSRKQWTSGGLGQETQYF. The CDR3 DNA is TGTGCCAGCAGTCGAAAGCAATGGACTAGCGGGGGACTAGGTCAGGAGACCCAGTACTTC. The V and J genes are TRBV2 and TRBJ2-5; 13 bases agree with TRBD2. V gave up 5 bases and J gave up 5 bases; unmatched junction bases: 20. CDR3 length equals 20 residues. CDR1 is SNHLY and CDR2 is FYNNEI in the germline V gene.

This clone was seen at least ten times. The chain carries TRBV19 and TRBJ1-2; possible D gene TRBD1, 5 bases. The V gene lost 5 bases and the J gene lost 7 bases, with 8 bases spanning the gap. Germline CDR1 reads LNHDA; CDR2 reads SQIVND (reference sequence). This CDR3 contains 11 residues. CDR3 sequence: CASSQGVGYTF. The CDR3 DNA is TGTGCCAGTAGTCAGGGTGTTGGCTACACCTTC.

V is TRBV19 and J is TRBJ2-5; the D is unclear. The V end lost 3 bases, the J end lost 5 bases, and 13 bases lay between the germline ends. CDR3 size: 14 residues. From germline, CDR1 is LNHDA and CDR2 SQIVND (reference sequence). Here the CDR3 reads CASSIRGPRETQYF. As DNA, the CDR3 is TGTGCCAGTAGTATTCGTGGGCCTCGGGAGACCCAGTACTTC.

The chain recombines TRBV19 with TRBJ2-7, with no clear D. The V and J ends lost 2 bases and 6 bases respectively, with 11 bases between them. Germline CDR1 reads LNHDA; CDR2 reads SQIVND (reference sequence). The CDR3 length is 13 residues. The CDR3 region has the DNA TGTGCCAGTAGTATATCCGGCGGTGGCGAGCAGTACTTC. Amino acid sequence: CASSISGGGEQYF.

A note on this clone: At the DNA level, this CDR3 is encoded by other sequences in the same sample as well. The DNA of the CDR3 is TGTGCTAGTGGTTTGGGGACAGGGGCCTACGAGCAGTACTTC. Residues: CASGLGTGAYEQYF. The chain carries TRBV12-5 and TRBJ2-7, with 9 bases matching TRBD1. CDR3 size: 14 residues. V dropped 1 base and J dropped 2; count of bases not matched to a gene: 0. Germline V gene data show CDR1 as LGHNT and CDR2 as FRNRAP.

The CDR3 sequence is CSVGFNRGNEQFF. The CDR3 bases are TGCAGCGTTGGTTTTAACAGGGGGAATGAGCAGTTCTTC. The chain recombines TRBV29-1 with TRBJ2-1; TRBD1 aligns across 8 bases. This CDR3 is built from 13 residues. Germline CDR1 is SQVTM and CDR2 is ANQGSEA. With V trimmed by 4 bases and J by 7 bases, 6 bases remained unmatched.

The V and J genes are TRBV29-1 and TRBJ2-7; TRBD1 might be the D (6 bases). The ends were cut back, 0 bases at V and 2 bases at J, with 14 bases in the middle. CDR3 length: 15 residues. The germline CDR1 and CDR2 sequences are SQVTM and ANQGSEA. The DNA for the CDR3 is TGCAGCGTTGAAGATCGGGGCAGGGGAGCCTACGAGCAGTACTTC. This sequence encodes CSVEDRGRGAYEQYF.

The chain is built from TRBV7-9 and TRBJ2-2; 10 bases fit TRBD1. There are 15 residues in the CDR3. Trimming cost V 5 bases and J 6 bases; bases outside gene matches: 6. Germline CDR1 and CDR2: SEHNR and FQNEAQ (reference sequence). DNA for the CDR3: TGTGCCAGCAGCCGACAGACAGGGGGCGCCGGGGAGCTGTTTTTT. Residues: CASSRQTGGAGELFF.

The rearrangement joins TRBV2 to TRBJ2-6, with unresolved D. Trimming pared 6 bases from V and 0 bases from J, leaving 6 bases between. Per germline, CDR1 SNHLY and CDR2 FYNNEI. The CDR3 runs to 14 residues. CDR3 in amino acids: CASRSVSGANVLTF. Here the CDR3 DNA reads TGTGCCAGCAGATCCGTCTCTGGGGCCAACGTCCTGACTTTC. Full variable domain (rest looked up from reference TRBV2 and TRBJ2-6): EPEVTQTPSHQVTQMGQEVILRCVPISNHLYFYWYRQILGQKVEFLVSFYNNEISEKSEIFDDQFSVERPDGSNFTLKIRSTKLEDSAMYFCASRSVSGANVLTFGAGSRLTVL.

This chain links TRBV28 with TRBJ1-5; TRBD1 might be the D (6 bases). Germline V lookup: CDR1 MDHEN, CDR2 SYDVKM. Deletions cut 2 bases from V and 6 bases from J, with 11 bases between. CDR3 length: 14 residues. The CDR3 loop is CASSLRGGGQPQHF. The CDR3 DNA is TGTGCCAGCAGTTTACGGGGAGGGGGTCAGCCCCAGCATTTT.

The chain employs TRBV28 and TRBJ2-7, with D unresolved. Germline V gene data show CDR1 as MDHEN and CDR2 as SYDVKM. The CDR3 is made up of 10 amino acids. Deletions cut 6 bases from V and 7 bases from J, with 7 bases between. CDR3 protein: CASSEREQYF. As DNA, the CDR3 is TGTGCCAGCAGCGAGAGAGAGCAGTACTTC.

This sequence joins TRBV21-1 and TRBJ1-2; TRBD1, as called in the table, went unchecked against the DNA. TRBV21-1 constitutes a pseudogene. CDR3 length: 14 residues. CDR3 nucleotides: TGTGCCAGCAGCAGGGGGGACAGAGGCTATGGCTACACCTTC. It specifies CASSRGDRGYGYTF.

The chain couples TRBV27 to TRBJ2-1, with 12 bases identical to TRBD2. The CDR3 totals 16 residues. J gave up 0 bases and V 6 bases, and 3 bases lay outside the gene matches. Germline V gene lookup returns CDR1 MNHEY and CDR2 SMNVEV (reference sequence). The CDR3 spells CASRPSGGASYNEQFF. The CDR3, as DNA: TGTGCCAGCAGACCTAGCGGGGGGGCCTCCTACAATGAGCAGTTCTTC.

J is TRBJ2-1 and V is TRBV7-3; 9 nucleotides agree with TRBD2. CDR1 is SGHTA, CDR2 FQGTGA, per germline. J lost 4 bases, V lost 5 bases, and 9 bases had no gene match. The CDR3 consists of 16 residues. The CDR3 nucleotides are TGTGCCAGCAGCCCTTACCTGACTAGCGGTTACAATGAGCAGTTCTTC. As protein: CASSPYLTSGYNEQFF.

This clone showed up just once. This sequence joins TRBV6-2 or TRBV6-3 and TRBJ2-7, with 8 bases that match TRBD1. The germline V gene has CDR1 MNHEY and CDR2 SVGEGT. This CDR3 has 13 amino acids. With V trimmed by 5 bases and J by 7 bases, 7 bases remained unmatched. The CDR3 coding sequence is TGTGCCAGCAGTAAGGACAGGGCGGGAGAGCAGTACTTC. Encoded protein: CASSKDRAGEQYF.

The CDR3 DNA is TGCAGTGCTAGTCTAGCGGCTTACTCCTACGAGCAGTACTTC. Translated: CSASLAAYSYEQYF. This chain joins TRBV20-1 and TRBJ2-7, with 7 bases that match TRBD2. This CDR3 is 14 amino acids long. Germline CDR1 reads DFQATT; CDR2 reads SNEGSKA (reference sequence). V lost 3 bases, J lost 0 bases, and 5 bases stayed unmatched.

V usage is TRBV6-2 or TRBV6-3 and J usage is TRBJ1-5, with 9 bases lining up with TRBD1. The CDR3 length is 14 residues. Germline V gene sequence: CDR1 MNHEY, CDR2 SVGEGT. Trimming at V came to 5 bases and at J to 7 bases, leaving 6 bases not matched to a gene. The CDR3 sequence: CASSEGTGRQPQHF. The CDR3 DNA is TGTGCCAGCAGTGAGGGGACAGGGAGACAGCCCCAGCATTTT.

V gene TRBV4-1 combines with J gene TRBJ1-1; maybe TRBD1 (6 bases). The CDR3 covers 14 residues. The V end was cut by 3 bases, the J end by 1 base, with 9 bases between. Per the germline V gene, CDR1 is MGHRA and CDR2 is YSYEKL. This CDR3 reads CASSQADRNTEAFF. The DNA of the CDR3 is TGCGCCAGCAGCCAGGCGGACAGGAACACTGAAGCTTTCTTT.

The chain recombines TRBV27 with TRBJ1-1, with D possibly matching TRBD1 (6 bases). In germline, CDR1 is MNHEY, CDR2 SMNVEV (reference sequence). Trimming shortened V by 5 bases and J by 2 bases, and 9 bases separated the two germline ends. The CDR3 is made up of 13 amino acids. CDR3 region: CASSPTGNTEAFF. DNA for the CDR3: TGTGCCAGCAGTCCGACAGGAAACACTGAAGCTTTCTTT.

CDR3 DNA: TGTGCCAGTAGTTCCCGACTAGGGGCCGAGACCCAGTACTTC. Its translation is CASSSRLGAETQYF. The genes are TRBV19 and TRBJ2-5, with D perhaps TRBD2 (6 bases). V was cut by 5 bases and J by 5 bases, with 15 bases left in between. This CDR3 comprises 14 residues. Germline V lookup: CDR1 LNHDA, CDR2 SQIVND (reference sequence).

The chain has TRBV5-1 and TRBJ1-2; D is uncertain. The germline V gene encodes CDR1 SGHRS and CDR2 YFSETQ. Trimming took off 3 bases at V and 2 bases at J, with 8 bases between the two ends. This CDR3 has 13 residues. The DNA of the CDR3 is TGCGCCAGCAGCTATAACAGAAACTATGGCTACACCTTC. This translates into CASSYNRNYGYTF.